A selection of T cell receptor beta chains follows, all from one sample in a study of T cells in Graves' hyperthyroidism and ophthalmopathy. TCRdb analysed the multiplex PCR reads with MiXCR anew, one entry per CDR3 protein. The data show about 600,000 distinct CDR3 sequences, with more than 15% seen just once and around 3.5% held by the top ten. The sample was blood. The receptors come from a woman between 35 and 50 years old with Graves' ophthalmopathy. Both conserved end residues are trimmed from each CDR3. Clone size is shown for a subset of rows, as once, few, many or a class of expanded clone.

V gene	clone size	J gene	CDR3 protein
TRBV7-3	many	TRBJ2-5	ASSPQGYQETQY
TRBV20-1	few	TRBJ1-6	SARDGGAPLH
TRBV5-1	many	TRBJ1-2	ASSLVAGYGYT
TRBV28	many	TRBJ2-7	ASGRTTGPLGKQY
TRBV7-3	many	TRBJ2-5	ASSLTAGGPGETQY
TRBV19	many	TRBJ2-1	ASSISSWGVNEQF
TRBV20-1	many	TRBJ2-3	SAKETPAADTQY
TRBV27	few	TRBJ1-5	ASSPVSHWTQH
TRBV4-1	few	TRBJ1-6	ASSQGAGTLNSPLH
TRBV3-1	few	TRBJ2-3	ASSPKRGGTQY
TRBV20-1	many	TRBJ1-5	SATDTGANNQPQH
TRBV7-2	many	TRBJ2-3	ASGLAGVDTQY
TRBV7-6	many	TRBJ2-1	ASSSRPPGPSHEQF
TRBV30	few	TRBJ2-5	AWSFLQETQY
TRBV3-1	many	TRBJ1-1	ASSPRGGWVSAF
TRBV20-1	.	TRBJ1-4	SARDSGGSEKLF
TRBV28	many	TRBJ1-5	ASSRDRSRGNQPQH
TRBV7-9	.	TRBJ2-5	ASSLGLAFETQY
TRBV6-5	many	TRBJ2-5	ASSYRLAGGETQY